This entry features one TCR beta chain sequence. The CDR3 length is 13 residues. Germline V gene lookup returns CDR1 MNHEY and CDR2 SVGAGI. These data are taken from a study of T cells expressing NK-cell markers. TCRdb re-called the 5' RACE reads, yielding one record per CDR3 amino acid sequence without DNA. The repertoire shows 500,000 to 700,000 distinct CDR3 sequences; the top ten hold roughly 3.5%. Material for sequencing was blood T cells: a sorted CD56 or NKG2C T cell subset, CD4+ or CD8+ T cells, or bulk PBMC T cells (not recorded which). The chain links TRBV6-5 to TRBJ1-5. This TCR came from a man younger than 30 in good health. CDR3: CASSYAAHQPQHF.